Below, 9 T cell receptor beta chains from the same sample are listed, as sequenced in a study of PD-1 blockade in classical Hodgkin lymphoma. TCRdb's table, derived via immunoSEQ multiplex PCR, lists solely in-frame clones and lacks some. The sample holds 10,000 to 15,000 clones, 75% to 95% seen once. All the patients suffered relapse after autologous stem cell transplantation, and brentuximab vedotin exposure differed. Sequences were derived from peripheral blood mononuclear cells (PBMCs), sampled at baseline. The source is a human donor with classical Hodgkin lymphoma.

This chain joins TRBV5-1 and TRBJ1-4, with a possible D match to TRBD1 (6 bases). With 4 bases removed from V and 1 base from J, the gap between germline ends came to 11 bases. The length of the CDR3 is 15 residues. Per the germline V gene, CDR1 is SGHRS and CDR2 is YFSETQ. CDR3 sequence (DNA): TGCGCCAGCAGCGTTCAACAGGGAACTAATGAAAAACTGTTTTTT. It yields the protein CASSVQQGTNEKLFF.

The rearrangement links TRBV7-9 to TRBJ2-7, with D possibly matching TRBD2 (5 bases). Trimming took 3 bases from V and 1 from J, leaving 7 bases between them. This CDR3 has 13 residues. CDR1 is SEHNR and CDR2 is FQNEAQ in the germline V gene (reference sequence). The CDR3 DNA reads as TGTGCCAGCAGCTTGACTACTTCCTACGAGCAGTACTTC. It specifies CASSLTTSYEQYF.

In its sample, this clone was seen once. The rearrangement joins TRBV5-4 to TRBJ2-3; 7 nucleotides line up with TRBD2. V dropped 0 bases and J dropped 1; count of bases not matched to a gene: 2. Germline V lookup: CDR1 SGHNT, CDR2 YYREEE (reference sequence). CDR3 length: 15 amino acids. CDR3 DNA: TGTGCCAGCAGCTTGGGGAGCGGGGGCACAGATACGCAGTATTTT. Translated: CASSLGSGGTDTQYF.

The V call is TRBV27, the J call TRBJ1-6; D is possibly TRBD1 (6 bases). CDR3 length equals 15 residues. The germline V and J ends were trimmed by 3 bases and 14 bases, with 20 bases remaining between them. The germline CDR1 and CDR2 sequences are MNHEY and SMNVEV (reference sequence). CDR3 DNA: TGTGCCAGCAGTTTGGTAAGGTCAGATTGGGACACCCTCCACTTT. The encoded protein is CASSLVRSDWDTLHF.

This chain uses TRBV7-3 with TRBJ1-1; no clear D. Germline values: CDR1 SGHTA, CDR2 FQGTGA. This CDR3 has 13 residues. V gave up 4 bases and J gave up 3 bases, with 9 bases separating them. CDR3 DNA: TGTGCCAGCAGCTATAACAGCGACACTGAAGCTTTCTTT. Translating it yields CASSYNSDTEAFF. The entire variable domain, with the rest obtained from reference TRBV7-3 and TRBJ1-1, is as follows: GAGVSQTPSNKVTEKGKYVELRCDPISGHTALYWYRQSLGQGPEFLIYFQGTGAADDSGLPNDRFFAVRPEGSVSTLKIQRTERGDSAVYLCASSYNSDTEAFFGQGTRLTVV.

CDR3 DNA: TGTGCCAGCGCAGGGCGGACTTCTGGCTACACCTTC. It is translated as CASAGRTSGYTF. The chain combines TRBV2 with TRBJ1-2; TRBD1 might be the D (5 bases). The V end was cut by 8 bases, the J end by 7 bases, with 14 bases between. Germline-derived CDR1 and CDR2 are SNHLY and FYNNEI. CDR3 length: 12 residues.

This clone was found a few times. The chain employs TRBV28 and TRBJ1-2; 9 bases map to TRBD1. Germline values: CDR1 MDHEN, CDR2 SYDVKM. V shed 6 bases and J 4 bases; nucleotides not matched to a gene: 3. The CDR3 extends over 13 amino acids. The CDR3 reads CASRLTGGYGYTF. For the CDR3, the DNA is TGTGCCAGCAGGCTGACAGGGGGCTATGGCTACACCTTC.

This chain links TRBV11-3 with TRBJ2-5; 7 bases agree with TRBD1. The V segment lost 5 bases and the J segment 5 bases; nucleotides outside the gene matches: 8. CDR1 SGHNT and CDR2 YENEEA come from the germline V gene. There are 14 residues in the CDR3. The CDR3 here is CASSLQGLEETQYF. The CDR3 DNA reads as TGTGCCAGCAGCCTACAGGGGTTGGAGGAGACCCAGTACTTC.

CDR3 sequence (DNA): TGTGCCAGCAGCTTAGTTGGACAGAGCTCTGGAAACACCATATATTTT. Amino acid sequence: CASSLVGQSSGNTIYF. V and J are TRBV7-9 and TRBJ1-3; perhaps TRBD1 as D (6 bases). V lost 1 base and J lost 0, with 10 bases in between. Germline V gene lookup returns CDR1 SEHNR and CDR2 FQNEAQ (reference sequence). The CDR3 sequence is 16 residues long.